The entry below describes one TCR beta chain. This sample is drawn from a study of technical replicates of blood from a few donors. Assay used: immunoSEQ multiplex PCR; TCRdb lists only in-frame clones, some missing. The sample records just over 95,000 clones, about 95% being singletons. CDR1 and CDR2 from the germline V gene are LNHDA and SQIVND (reference sequence). V shed 10 bases, J shed 9 bases, and the junction held 17 bases outside the gene matches. The CDR3 has 15 residues. The sequence derives from a human donor in good health. Sequencing input: T cells isolated from PBMCs. The chain joins TRBV19 to TRBJ1-4, with 7 positions matching TRBD1. The CDR3 region has the DNA TGTGCCACCTCTAATGGGACAGCGAGAGGGAAAAAACTGTTTTTT. Amino acid sequence: CATSNGTARGKKLFF. Based on the CDR3 plus reference TRBV19 and TRBJ1-4, the full variable domain is DGGITQSPKYLFRKEGQNVTLSCEQNLNHDAMYWYRQDPGQGLRLIYYSQIVNDFQKGDIAEGYSVSREKKESFPLTVTSAQKNPTAFYLCATSNGTARGKKLFFGSGTQLSVL.